This TCR beta chain was identified during a study of cytomegalovirus exposure and HLA in healthy donors (dated by TCRdb to the late 2010s). Looking at the study overall: In an earlier analysis of 587 of the donors, around 290 Gb of sequence data and some 120 million unique TCR beta sequences from 150 million to 200 million T cells were reported. An early release covering more than 500 HLA-typed donors comprised 250 to 350 gigabases of sequencing data and around 80 million unique TCR sequences. Of the roughly 400 genotyped donors, 65% to 90% were placed in the genetic ancestry cluster associated with self-reported Caucasian donors. The study aimed to test whether signatures of past pathogen exposure could be identified by cataloging public T cell receptors. Using immunosequencing, the study profiled T cell repertoires from fewer than 700 subjects and related those repertoires to cytomegalovirus serostatus. In addition to the first cohort of 666 subjects, a separate validation cohort of 100 to 150 different subjects was used. To predict cytomegalovirus infection status, the study combined high-throughput TCR immunosequencing, statistical association of individual TCRs with disease status, and machine learning. In a later analysis, previously published TCR beta repertoires from several hundred donors were re-analyzed and high-resolution HLA genotyping was added so that TCR occurrence patterns could be studied. Rather than drawing on any new phenotypic data, the later analysis identified candidate immune exposures from TCR beta sequences and the way those sequences occurred across donors. An earlier analysis of approximately 580 of the donors used high-throughput TCR beta sequencing to judge whether each TCR beta V gene segment behaved as functional or pseudogenic. Donor age, sex, ethnicity and CMV serostatus were compiled alongside the repertoire data. In a later genetic analysis, genome-wide SNP genotypes for about 55% of the 666 donors were used, and that subset was treated as a discovery cohort. All discovery cohort repertoires had been generated using a single sequencing platform. Both class I and class II loci were covered by HLA typing, at four-digit resolution. Typing coverage differed by locus: A, B, C, DRB1 and DQB1 were typed in roughly 620-630 donors, DQA1 in 500 to 550, DPA1 in 606, and DPB1 in 400 to 480. A handful of DR-DQ haplotypes were handled as single units for association and clustering because linkage in the cohort was strong. Among some 410 genotyped donors of the cohort, an average of approximately 240,000 unique TCR beta nucleotide sequences was sequenced per donor, of which about 18% were non-productive.

As concerns this clone: The antigen it binds to is not known. No base quality values were provided; no much bigger clone lies one nucleotide off.

The cohort was made up of approximately 670 healthy bone marrow donors. All cohort members were sampled while nominally healthy, although unrecorded immune exposures were likely present. The donor was CMV seropositive and was included in the group of some 290 seropositive cohort members. A peripheral blood sample was provided by each donor, and peripheral blood mononuclear cells were used for TCR beta sequencing. Genomic DNA extraction from the blood cell samples was performed with the Qiagen DNeasy Blood Extraction Kit. Beyond this particular receptor, the publication reports: The earlier analysis of around 600 of the donors excluded 15 to 20 rarely observed V segments, including chromosome 9 orphons, because counts were too low. The only immune exposure information available for the cohort was CMV serostatus. Because some donors lacked HLA typing at each locus, the association tests relied only on the typed subset. In a later analysis, HLA-associated TCR beta chains were found to be more clonally expanded and to have lower generation probabilities than equally common non-associated chains. Some IMGT-functional V segments, including TRBV6-2 and TRBV6-3, could not be told apart with the 87-base-pair reads, so those segments were excluded. Cytomegalovirus status was reported to be diagnosed by the classifier with high specificity and sensitivity in both the original and validation cohorts. The authors suggested that the approach could potentially be generalized to other disease states and immunological phenotypes. Most TCR sequences were observed very rarely across donors, whereas some public TCRs were present in many individuals. A later analysis reported that several top co-occurrence clusters appeared linked to parvovirus B19, influenza, CMV and Epstein-Barr virus. A later genetic analysis associated a missense DCLRE1C variant with V-gene and J-gene trimming of TCR beta chains, and an independent cohort replicated the association. Linkage disequilibrium might explain the correlated functional status among segregating V segments, but an unknown experimental factor could not be excluded. A few of the identified cytomegalovirus-associated TCR beta chains were confirmed in vitro to be specific for cytomegalovirus antigens. A later genetic analysis reported fewer N-insertions in productive TCRs among donors in an Asian-associated ancestry cluster than the roughly 690-donor mean. In a later analysis, most CMV-associated TCR beta chains were found to appear HLA-restricted, with HLA associations seemingly driven largely by CMV exposure. Presence/absence analyses assumed roughly uniform sequencing depth across donors, an assumption that may not hold. In this cohort, only TCR beta chains were sequenced, and detectable features were limited by the absence of alpha or paired-chain data. Broadly in line with IMGT annotations, most TCR beta V segments showed up in productive rearrangements about 87% or about 30% of the time in an earlier analysis of 450 to 750 of the donors. The study listed 164 TCR beta chains as associated with cytomegalovirus. A later analysis associated 15,000 or so TCR beta sequences with specific HLA alleles at a false discovery rate of 0.05. A further reported finding was that TCR beta sequences accurately predicted the HLA-A and HLA-B alleles for most subjects in the first cohort. A group of highly shared sequence variants was considered likely to be a technical artifact of the sequencing pipeline. In a later analysis, TCR association rates were found to vary across HLA loci, with the most associated TCRs seen for DRB1 alleles and the fewest for HLA-C alleles. Strong co-occurrence of HLA alleles, especially DR and DQ, made assigning TCR associations to individual alleles difficult.

Based on the germline V gene, the CDR1 and CDR2 sequences are SGDLS and YYNGEE. Here V drops 0 bases and J drops 4 bases, and the junction holds 5 bases not matched to any gene. The CDR3 has 16 amino acids, counting the end cysteine and phenylalanine. The sequence is cut down to CDR3 DNA, 48 bases in frame from base 1. Library creation used the immunoSEQ multiplex PCR assay. A mixture of 60 forward primers for TCR Vbeta segments and 13 reverse primers for TCR Jbeta segments was used in the multiplex PCR. A multiplex PCR assay on genomic DNA amplified the CDR3 region of rearranged TCR beta genes. Amplified TCR beta libraries were sequenced as 87-base-pair reads on the Illumina HiSeq System. The authors' analysis ran thus. Across the roughly 700 repertoires, a later analysis counted some 81 million unique TCR beta chains, 9 million to 14 million of which were shared by at least two donors. Raw reads were error-corrected and collapsed into unique sequences by a nearest-neighbor algorithm in which closely related sequences were merged to remove PCR and sequencing errors. CDR3 sequences were aligned to IMGT reference sequences to assign V, D and J gene segments. For a sequence to be retained, a match of at least six nucleotides to both a V gene segment and a J gene segment was required. A rearrangement counted as productive if the CDR3 had no stop codons and remained in frame with V and J, and every other rearrangement counted as non-productive. Following IMGT convention, CDR3 was defined as the stretch from the second conserved V-encoded cysteine to the conserved J-encoded phenylalanine. In an earlier analysis of roughly 610 of the donors, sequences lacking an unambiguous match to a single V gene segment were excluded. An earlier analysis of several hundred of the donors called V segments functional above 56.7% productive rearrangements and segregating when the between-donor standard deviation exceeded 5%. A statistical classification framework was built for diagnosing cytomegalovirus status from the catalog of TCR beta chain sequences. In a later analysis, V and J genes were assigned by comparing TCR nucleotide sequences against IMGT/GENE-DB human TR gene sequences. A later analysis assigned CDR3 sequences and most-parsimonious VDJ recombination scenarios with the TCRdist pipeline. In a later analysis, every TCR beta chain was defined by the combination of its CDR3 amino acid sequence and its V-gene family, and reads without a unique V-gene family were dropped. In a later analysis, fewer than 600 highly shared, low-generation-probability nucleotide sequences were removed to address suspected cross-contamination and a sequencing artifact. A later analysis calculated a clonal expansion index for each public chain from normalized within-repertoire ranks of inferred template counts. In a later analysis, generation probabilities were computed with a VDJ recombination model fitted to out-of-frame rearrangements, and the resulting probabilities were checked against IGoR. Hypergeometric tests were used in a later analysis to score TCR-TCR, TCR-HLA and TCR-CMV co-occurrence, with a repertoire-size bias correction applied to the TCR pairs. To estimate false discovery rates, a later analysis permuted the HLA or CMV assignments 20 times. In a later analysis, co-occurring TCRs were grouped using DBSCAN, with TCRdist sequence similarity added in when clustering inside HLA-allele-positive subsets. For co-occurrence clustering, repertoires with fewer than 30,000 or more than 120,000 public chains were excluded, along with roughly five repertoires with anomalous nucleotide sharing. TCRdb took this table from immuneACCESS and kept in-frame rearrangements with V and J called. Such tables lack part of the clones; where checked against another copy, unresolved V genes explain under half of the gap, and the rest is unexplained. For V, J and clone size, that table is used; D and trimming come from the DNA. The sample includes fewer than 250,000 clones, with around four fifths observed a single time. The ten largest clones add up to about 9.4% of the sample.

What was sequenced was PBMCs. The rearranged chain carries TRBV9 and TRBJ2-2; 8 middle bases align to TRBD1. The TCR was taken from a woman between 45 and 60 years old in good health and CMV-seropositive. The DNA sequence is as follows: TGTGCCAGCAGCGTAGAAGCAGGGGGCGGCACCGGGGAGCTGTTTTTT. Translated, it gives CASSVEAGGGTGELFF.